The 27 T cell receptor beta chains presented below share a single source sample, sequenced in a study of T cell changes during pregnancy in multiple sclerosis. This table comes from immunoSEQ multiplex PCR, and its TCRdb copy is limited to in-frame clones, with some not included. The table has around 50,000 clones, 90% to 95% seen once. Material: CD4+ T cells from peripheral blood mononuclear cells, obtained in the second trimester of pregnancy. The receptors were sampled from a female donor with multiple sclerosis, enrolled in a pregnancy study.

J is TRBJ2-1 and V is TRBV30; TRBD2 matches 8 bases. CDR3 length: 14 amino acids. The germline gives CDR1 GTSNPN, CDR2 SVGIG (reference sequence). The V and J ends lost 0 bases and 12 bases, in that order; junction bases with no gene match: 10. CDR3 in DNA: TGTGCCTGGAGTGTTCCGGGGGGGCCGGGGAGGCAGTTCTTC. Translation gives CAWSVPGGPGRQFF.

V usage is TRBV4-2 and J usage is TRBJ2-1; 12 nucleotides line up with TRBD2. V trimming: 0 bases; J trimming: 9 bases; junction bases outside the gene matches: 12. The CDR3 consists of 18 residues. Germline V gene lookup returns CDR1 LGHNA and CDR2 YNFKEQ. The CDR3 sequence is CASSQDPTRTSGAGEQFF. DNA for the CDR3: TGTGCCAGCAGCCAAGACCCAACTCGGACTAGCGGGGCCGGTGAGCAGTTCTTC.

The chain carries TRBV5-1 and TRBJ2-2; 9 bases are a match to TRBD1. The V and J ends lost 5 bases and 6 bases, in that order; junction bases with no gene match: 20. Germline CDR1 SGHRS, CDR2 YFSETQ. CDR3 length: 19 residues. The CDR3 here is CASRAGTGTTLVRAGELFF. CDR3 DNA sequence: TGCGCCAGCAGGGCCGGGACAGGGACAACGTTGGTTAGAGCCGGGGAGCTGTTTTTT.

In DNA, the CDR3 is TGTGCCAGCAGCAGTCGGGAGGGCCTAAGGAATGAGCAGTTCTTC. Protein product: CASSSREGLRNEQFF. This rearrangement joins TRBV7-8 to TRBJ2-1, with TRBD2 identical over 8 bases. CDR3 length equals 15 residues. Trimming at V came to 5 bases and at J to 7 bases, leaving 10 bases not matched to a gene. Germline CDR1 SGHVS, CDR2 FQNEAQ.

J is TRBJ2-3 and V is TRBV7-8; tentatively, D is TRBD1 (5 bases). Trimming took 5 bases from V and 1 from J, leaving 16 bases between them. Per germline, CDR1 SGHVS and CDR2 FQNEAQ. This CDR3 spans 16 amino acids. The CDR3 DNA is TGTGCCAGCAGCCTACCGACAGCCTGGGGCACAGATACGCAGTATTTT. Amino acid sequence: CASSLPTAWGTDTQYF.

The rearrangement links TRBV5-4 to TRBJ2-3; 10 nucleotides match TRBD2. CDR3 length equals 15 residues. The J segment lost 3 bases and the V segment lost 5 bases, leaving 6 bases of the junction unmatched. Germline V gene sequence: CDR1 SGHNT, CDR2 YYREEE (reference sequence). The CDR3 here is CASSPSGSSTDTQYF. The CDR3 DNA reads TGTGCCAGCAGTCCTAGCGGGAGTTCTACAGATACGCAGTATTTT.

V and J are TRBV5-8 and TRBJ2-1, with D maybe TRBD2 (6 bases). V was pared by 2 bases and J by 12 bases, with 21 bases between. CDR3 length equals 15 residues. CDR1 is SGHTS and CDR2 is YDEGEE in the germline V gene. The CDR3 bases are TGTGCCAGCAGCTTCCCCGGGGCCCTAGCGTGGGGGCAGTTCTTC. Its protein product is CASSFPGALAWGQFF.

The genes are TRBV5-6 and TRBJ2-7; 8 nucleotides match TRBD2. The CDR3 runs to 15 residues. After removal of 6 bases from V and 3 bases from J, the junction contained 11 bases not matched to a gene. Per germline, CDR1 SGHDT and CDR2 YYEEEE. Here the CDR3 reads CASTSGAGVIYEQYF. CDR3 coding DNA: TGTGCCAGCACCTCGGGAGCGGGAGTGATCTACGAGCAGTACTTC. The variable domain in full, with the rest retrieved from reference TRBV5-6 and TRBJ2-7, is DAGVTQSPTHLIKTRGQQVTLRCSPKSGHDTVSWYQQALGQGPQFIFQYYEEEERQRGNFPDRFSGHQFPNYSSELNVNALLLGDSALYLCASTSGAGVIYEQYFGPGTRLTVT.

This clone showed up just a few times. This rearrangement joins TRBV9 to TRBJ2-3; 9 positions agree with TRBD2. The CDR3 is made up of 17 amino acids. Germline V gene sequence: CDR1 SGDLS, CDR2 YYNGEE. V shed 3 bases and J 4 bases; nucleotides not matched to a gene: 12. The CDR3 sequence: CASSAKGGGLAPDTQYF. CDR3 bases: TGTGCCAGCAGCGCCAAGGGGGGGGGACTAGCCCCAGATACGCAGTATTTT. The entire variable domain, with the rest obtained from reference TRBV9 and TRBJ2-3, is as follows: DSGVTQTPKHLITATGQRVTLRCSPRSGDLSVYWYQQSLDQGLQFLIQYYNGEERAKGNILERFSAQQFPDLHSELNLSSLELGDSALYFCASSAKGGGLAPDTQYFGPGTRLTVL.

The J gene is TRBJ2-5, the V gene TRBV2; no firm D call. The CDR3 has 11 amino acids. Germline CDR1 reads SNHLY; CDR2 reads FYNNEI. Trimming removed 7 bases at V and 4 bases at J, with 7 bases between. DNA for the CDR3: TGTGCCAGCACCCTCCTAGAGACCCAGTACTTC. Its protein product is CASTLLETQYF.

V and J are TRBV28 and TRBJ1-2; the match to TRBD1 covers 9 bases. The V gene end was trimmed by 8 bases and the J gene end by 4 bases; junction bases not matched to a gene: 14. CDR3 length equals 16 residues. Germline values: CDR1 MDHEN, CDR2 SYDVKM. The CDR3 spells CASGYRGRGISYGYTF. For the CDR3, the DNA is TGTGCCAGCGGGTACAGGGGGCGCGGAATTAGCTATGGCTACACCTTC.

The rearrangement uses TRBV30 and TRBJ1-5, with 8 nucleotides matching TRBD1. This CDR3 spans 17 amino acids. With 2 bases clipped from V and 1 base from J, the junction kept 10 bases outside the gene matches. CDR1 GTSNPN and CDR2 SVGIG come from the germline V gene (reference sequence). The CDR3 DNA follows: TGTGCCTGGAGTCCTGACAGGGGTCAAGGGAGCAATCAGCCCCAGCATTTT. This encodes CAWSPDRGQGSNQPQHF. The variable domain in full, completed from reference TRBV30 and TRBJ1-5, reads SQTIHQWPATLVQPVGSPLSLECTVEGTSNPNLYWYRQAAGRGLQLLFYSVGIGQISSEVPQNLSASRPQDRQFILSSKKLLLSDSGFYLCAWSPDRGQGSNQPQHFGDGTRLSIL.

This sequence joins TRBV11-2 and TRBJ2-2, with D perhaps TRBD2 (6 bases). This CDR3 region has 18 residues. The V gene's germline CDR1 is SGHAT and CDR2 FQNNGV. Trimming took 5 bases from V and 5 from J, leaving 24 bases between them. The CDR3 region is CASSPPGTWVGGTGELFF. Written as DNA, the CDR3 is TGTGCCAGCAGCCCGCCCGGGACTTGGGTTGGAGGGACCGGGGAGCTGTTTTTT.

CDR3 protein: CASSTRPYSGNTIYF. The CDR3 coding sequence is TGTGCCAGCAGCACTAGACCTTACTCTGGAAACACCATATATTTT. This chain uses TRBV6-1 with TRBJ1-3, with D uncertain. The length of the CDR3 is 15 residues. Germline V gives CDR1 MNHNS, CDR2 SASEGT. The V gene lost 6 bases and the J gene lost 0 bases, with 12 bases spanning the gap.

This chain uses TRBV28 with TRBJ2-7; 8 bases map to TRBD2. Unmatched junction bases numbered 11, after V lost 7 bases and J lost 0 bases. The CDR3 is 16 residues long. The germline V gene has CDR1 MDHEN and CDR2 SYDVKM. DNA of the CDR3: TGTGCCAGCACCCCGGGGGGGAGTGACTTCTCCTACGAGCAGTACTTC. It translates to CASTPGGSDFSYEQYF.

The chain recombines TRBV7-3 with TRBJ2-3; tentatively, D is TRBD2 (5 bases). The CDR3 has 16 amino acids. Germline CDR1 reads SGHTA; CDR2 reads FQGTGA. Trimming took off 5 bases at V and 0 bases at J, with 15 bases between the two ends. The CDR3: CASSPQVGLSTDTQYF. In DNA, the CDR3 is TGTGCCAGCAGCCCACAAGTCGGACTTAGCACAGATACGCAGTATTTT.

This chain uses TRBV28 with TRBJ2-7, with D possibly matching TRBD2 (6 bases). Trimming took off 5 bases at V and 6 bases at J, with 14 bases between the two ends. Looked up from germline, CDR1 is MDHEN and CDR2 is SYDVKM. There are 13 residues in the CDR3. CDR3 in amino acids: CASSVGTPGEQYF. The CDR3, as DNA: TGTGCCAGCAGTGTCGGGACTCCAGGCGAGCAGTACTTC. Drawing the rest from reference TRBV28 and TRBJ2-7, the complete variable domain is DVKVTQSSRYLVKRTGEKVFLECVQDMDHENMFWYRQDPGLGLRLIYFSYDVKMKEKGDIPEGYSVSREKKERFSLILESASTNQTSMYLCASSVGTPGEQYFGPGTRLTVT.

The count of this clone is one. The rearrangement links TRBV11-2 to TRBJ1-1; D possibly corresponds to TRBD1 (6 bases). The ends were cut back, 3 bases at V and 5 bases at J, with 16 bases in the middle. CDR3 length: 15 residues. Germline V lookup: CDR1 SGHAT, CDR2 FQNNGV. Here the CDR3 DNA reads TGTGCCAGCAGCTTCTCCTTACAGGGTGGAACTGAAGCTTTCTTT. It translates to CASSFSLQGGTEAFF.

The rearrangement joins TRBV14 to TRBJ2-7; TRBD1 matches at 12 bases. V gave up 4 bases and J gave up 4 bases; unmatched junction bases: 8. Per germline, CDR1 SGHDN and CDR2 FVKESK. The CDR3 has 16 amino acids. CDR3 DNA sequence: TGTGCCAGCAGCCTCCTACCGGGACAGGGGGCTTACGAGCAGTACTTC. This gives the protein CASSLLPGQGAYEQYF. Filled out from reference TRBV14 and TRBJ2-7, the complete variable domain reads EAGVTQFPSHSVIEKGQTVTLRCDPISGHDNLYWYRRVMGKEIKFLLHFVKESKQDESGMPNNRFLAERTGGTYSTLKVQPAELEDSGVYFCASSLLPGQGAYEQYFGPGTRLTVT.

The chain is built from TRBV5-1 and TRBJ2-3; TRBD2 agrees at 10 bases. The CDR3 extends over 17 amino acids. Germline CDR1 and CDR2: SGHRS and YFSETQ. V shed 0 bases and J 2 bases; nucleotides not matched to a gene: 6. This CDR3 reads CASSLVSSGSLTDTQYF. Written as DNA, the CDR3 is TGCGCCAGCAGCTTGGTGTCTAGCGGGAGTCTCACAGATACGCAGTATTTT.

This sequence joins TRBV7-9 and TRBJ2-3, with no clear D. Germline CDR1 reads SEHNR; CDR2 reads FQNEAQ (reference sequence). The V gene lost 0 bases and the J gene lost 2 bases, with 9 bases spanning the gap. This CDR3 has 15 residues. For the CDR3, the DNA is TGTGCCAGCAGCTTAGCATCCCCCAACACAGATACGCAGTATTTT. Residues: CASSLASPNTDTQYF.

In DNA, the CDR3 is TGTGCCAGCAGCTGGACTTTGGGGGGGTCTGAAGCTTTCTTT. This encodes CASSWTLGGSEAFF. The chain carries TRBV5-5 and TRBJ1-1; possible D gene TRBD1, 5 bases. Trimming removed 3 bases at V and 6 bases at J, with 15 bases between. CDR3 length: 14 amino acids. Germline V lookup: CDR1 SGHKS, CDR2 YYEKEE (reference sequence).

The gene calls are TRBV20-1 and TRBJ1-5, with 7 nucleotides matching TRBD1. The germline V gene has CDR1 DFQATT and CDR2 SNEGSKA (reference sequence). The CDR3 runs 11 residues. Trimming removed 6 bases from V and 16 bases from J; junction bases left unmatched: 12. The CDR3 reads CSAPSGTARHF. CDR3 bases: TGCAGTGCCCCGTCCGGGACAGCCCGACATTTT.

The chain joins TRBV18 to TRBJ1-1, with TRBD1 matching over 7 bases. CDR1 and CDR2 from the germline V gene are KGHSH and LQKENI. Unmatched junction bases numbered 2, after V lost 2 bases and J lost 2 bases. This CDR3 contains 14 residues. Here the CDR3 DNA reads TGTGCCAGCTCACCAGGACAGGCAAACACTGAAGCTTTCTTT. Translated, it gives CASSPGQANTEAFF.

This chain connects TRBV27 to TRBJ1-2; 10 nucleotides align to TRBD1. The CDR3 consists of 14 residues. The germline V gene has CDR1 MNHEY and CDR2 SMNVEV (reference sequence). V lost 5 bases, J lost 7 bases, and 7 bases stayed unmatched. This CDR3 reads CASSPHRDRGGYTF. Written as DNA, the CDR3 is TGTGCCAGCAGTCCACACCGGGACAGGGGTGGCTACACCTTC.

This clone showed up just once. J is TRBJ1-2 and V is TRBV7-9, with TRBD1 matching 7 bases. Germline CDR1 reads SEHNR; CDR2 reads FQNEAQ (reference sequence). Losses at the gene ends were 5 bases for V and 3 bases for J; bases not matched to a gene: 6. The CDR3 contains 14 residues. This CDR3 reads CASSPGQYHYGYTF. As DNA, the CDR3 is TGTGCCAGCAGCCCGGGACAGTACCACTATGGCTACACCTTC.

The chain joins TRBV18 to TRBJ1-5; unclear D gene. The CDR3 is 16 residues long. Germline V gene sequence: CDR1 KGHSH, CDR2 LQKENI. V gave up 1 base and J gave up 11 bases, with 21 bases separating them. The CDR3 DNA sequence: TGTGCCAGCTCACCACGGAGCGAGTCTGACCGTTCGGCCCAGCATTTT. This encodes CASSPRSESDRSAQHF.